This T cell receptor (beta chain) appears in the sequencing data of a study of T-cell reconstitution after alpha-beta-depleted transplantation in children. This clonotype was seen ten or more times. CDR1 MDHEN and CDR2 SYDVKM come from the germline V gene. V gave up 8 bases and J gave up 2 bases, with 13 bases separating them. CDR3 length equals 14 residues. Unique molecular identifiers were used to barcode this TCRbeta library. TCRdb ran MiXCR on the PCR reads and lists one entry per CDR3 protein. Of some 240,000 distinct CDR3 sequences listed, about 12% are singletons. The source material was PBMCs from the stem cell graft donor, sampled from the stem cell graft. J is TRBJ2-1 and V is TRBV28; possibly TRBD1 or TRBD2 for D (5 bases each). This sequence was found in a human donor who donated a stem cell graft to a child with acute lymphoblastic leukemia. The CDR3 protein is CASWGGPPYNEQFF. The CDR3 bases are TGTGCCAGCTGGGGCGGGCCCCCCTACAATGAGCAGTTCTTC.